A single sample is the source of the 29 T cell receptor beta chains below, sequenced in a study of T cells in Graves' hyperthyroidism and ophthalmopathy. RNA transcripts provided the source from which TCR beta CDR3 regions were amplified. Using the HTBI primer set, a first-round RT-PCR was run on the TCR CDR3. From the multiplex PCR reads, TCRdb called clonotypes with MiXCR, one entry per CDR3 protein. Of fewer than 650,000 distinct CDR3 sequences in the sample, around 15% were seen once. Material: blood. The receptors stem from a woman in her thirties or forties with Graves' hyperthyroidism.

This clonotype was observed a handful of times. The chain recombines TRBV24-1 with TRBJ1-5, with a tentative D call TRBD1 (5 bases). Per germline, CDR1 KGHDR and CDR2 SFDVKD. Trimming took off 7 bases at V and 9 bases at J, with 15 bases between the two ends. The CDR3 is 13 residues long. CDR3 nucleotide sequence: TGTGCCACCAGGGGGCAGGGCGATTTGCCCCAGCATTTT. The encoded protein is CATRGQGDLPQHF.

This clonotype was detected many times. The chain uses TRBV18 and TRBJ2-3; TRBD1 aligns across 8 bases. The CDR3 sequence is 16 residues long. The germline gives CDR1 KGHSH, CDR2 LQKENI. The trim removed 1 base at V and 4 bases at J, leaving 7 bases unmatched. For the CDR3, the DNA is TGTGCCAGCTCACCACGACAGGGGAGTGAATCAGATACGCAGTATTTT. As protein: CASSPRQGSESDTQYF.

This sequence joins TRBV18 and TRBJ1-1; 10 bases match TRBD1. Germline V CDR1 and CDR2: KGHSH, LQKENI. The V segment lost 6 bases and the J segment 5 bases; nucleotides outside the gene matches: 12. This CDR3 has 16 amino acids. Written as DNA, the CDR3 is TGTGCCAGCTCGCCGGGACAGGGGAGGGGAAGGACTGAAGCTTTCTTT. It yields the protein CASSPGQGRGRTEAFF. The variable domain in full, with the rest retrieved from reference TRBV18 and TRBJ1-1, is NAGVMQNPRHLVRRRGQEARLRCSPMKGHSHVYWYRQLPEEGLKFMVYLQKENIIDESGMPKERFSAEFPKEGPSILRIQQVVRGDSAAYFCASSPGQGRGRTEAFFGQGTRLTVV.

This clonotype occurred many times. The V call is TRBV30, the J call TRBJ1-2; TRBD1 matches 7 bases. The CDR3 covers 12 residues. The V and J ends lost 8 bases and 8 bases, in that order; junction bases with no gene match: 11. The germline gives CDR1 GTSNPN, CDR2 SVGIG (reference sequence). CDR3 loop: CAQNRGGGGYTF. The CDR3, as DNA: TGTGCCCAAAACAGGGGCGGGGGAGGCTACACCTTC. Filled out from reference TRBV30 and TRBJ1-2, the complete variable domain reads SQTIHQWPATLVQPVGSPLSLECTVEGTSNPNLYWYRQAAGRGLQLLFYSVGIGQISSEVPQNLSASRPQDRQFILSSKKLLLSDSGFYLCAQNRGGGGYTFGSGTRLTVV.

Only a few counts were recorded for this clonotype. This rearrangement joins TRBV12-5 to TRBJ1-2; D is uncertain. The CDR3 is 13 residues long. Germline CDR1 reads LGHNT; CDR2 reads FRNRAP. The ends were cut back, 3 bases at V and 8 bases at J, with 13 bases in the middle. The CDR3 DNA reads TGTGCTAGTGGTTTTGGGTTCCGAGCGGGCTACACCTTC. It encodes CASGFGFRAGYTF.

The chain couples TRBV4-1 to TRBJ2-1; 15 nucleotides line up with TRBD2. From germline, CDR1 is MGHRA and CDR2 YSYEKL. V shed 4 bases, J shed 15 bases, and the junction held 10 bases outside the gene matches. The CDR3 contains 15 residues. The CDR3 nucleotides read TGCGCCAGCAGCCCGCCGGGACTAGCGGGAGGCCACCGGTTCTTC. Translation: CASSPPGLAGGHRFF.

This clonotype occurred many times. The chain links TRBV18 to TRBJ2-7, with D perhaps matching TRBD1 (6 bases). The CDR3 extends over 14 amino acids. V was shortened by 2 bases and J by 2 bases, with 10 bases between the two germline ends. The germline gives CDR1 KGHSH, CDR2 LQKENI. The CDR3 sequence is CASSPATGTYEQYF. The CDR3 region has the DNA TGTGCCAGCTCACCAGCGACAGGCACCTACGAGCAGTACTTC.

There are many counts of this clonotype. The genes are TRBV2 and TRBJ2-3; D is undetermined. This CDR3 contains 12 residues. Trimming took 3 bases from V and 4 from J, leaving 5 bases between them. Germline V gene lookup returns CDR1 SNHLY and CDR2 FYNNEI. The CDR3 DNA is TGTGCCAGCAGTGATATCTCAGATACGCAGTATTTT. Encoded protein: CASSDISDTQYF.

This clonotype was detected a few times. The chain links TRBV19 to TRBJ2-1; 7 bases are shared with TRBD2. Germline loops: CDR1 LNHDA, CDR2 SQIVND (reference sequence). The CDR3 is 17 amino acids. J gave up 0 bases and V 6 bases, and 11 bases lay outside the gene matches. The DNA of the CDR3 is TGTGCCAGTAGACCTCTAGCGGCCAAAAGCTCCTACAATGAGCAGTTCTTC. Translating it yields CASRPLAAKSSYNEQFF.

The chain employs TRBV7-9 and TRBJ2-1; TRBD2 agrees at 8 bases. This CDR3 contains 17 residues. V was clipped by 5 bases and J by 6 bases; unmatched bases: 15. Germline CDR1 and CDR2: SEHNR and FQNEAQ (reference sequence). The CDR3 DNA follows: TGTGCCAGCAGCCCCCCGTCGGCGGGAGGACTAGTCAATGAGCAGTTCTTC. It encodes CASSPPSAGGLVNEQFF.

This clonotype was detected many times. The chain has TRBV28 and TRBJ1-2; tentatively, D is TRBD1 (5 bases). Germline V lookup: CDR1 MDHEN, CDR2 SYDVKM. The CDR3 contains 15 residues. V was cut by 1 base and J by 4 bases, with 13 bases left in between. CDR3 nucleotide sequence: TGTGCCAGCAGTTTATCGTTGGGGCATGGCTATGGCTACACCTTC. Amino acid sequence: CASSLSLGHGYGYTF.

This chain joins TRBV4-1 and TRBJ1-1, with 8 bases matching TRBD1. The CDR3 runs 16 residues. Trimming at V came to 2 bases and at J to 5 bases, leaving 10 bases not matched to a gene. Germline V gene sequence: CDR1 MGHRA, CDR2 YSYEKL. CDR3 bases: TGCGCCAGCAGCCAACACAAGGGACAGGTCGGGACTGAAGCTTTCTTT. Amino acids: CASSQHKGQVGTEAFF.

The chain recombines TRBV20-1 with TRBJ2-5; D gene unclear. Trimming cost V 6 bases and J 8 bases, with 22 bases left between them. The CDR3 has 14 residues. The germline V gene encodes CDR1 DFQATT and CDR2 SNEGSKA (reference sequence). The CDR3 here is CSAPGRSKVGTQYF. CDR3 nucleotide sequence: TGCAGTGCCCCAGGACGGTCGAAGGTTGGAACCCAGTACTTC.

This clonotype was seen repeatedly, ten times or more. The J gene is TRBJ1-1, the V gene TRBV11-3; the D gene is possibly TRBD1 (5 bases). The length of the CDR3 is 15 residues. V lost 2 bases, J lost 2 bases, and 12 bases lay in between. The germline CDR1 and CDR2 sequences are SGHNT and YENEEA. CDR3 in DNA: TGTGCCAGCAGCTTACAAATACAGGATAACACTGAAGCTTTCTTT. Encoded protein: CASSLQIQDNTEAFF.

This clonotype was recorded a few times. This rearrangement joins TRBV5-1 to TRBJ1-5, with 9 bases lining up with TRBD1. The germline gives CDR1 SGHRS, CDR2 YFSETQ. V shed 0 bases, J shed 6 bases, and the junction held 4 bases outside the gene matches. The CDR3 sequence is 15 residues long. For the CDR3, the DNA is TGCGCCAGCAGCTTGGCCGGGACAGGGAGTCAGCCCCAGCATTTT. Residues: CASSLAGTGSQPQHF.

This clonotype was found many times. The CDR3 spells CASSGGDHHRRDTQYF. The CDR3, as DNA: TGTGCCAGCTCGGGGGGAGATCACCATCGGAGAGATACGCAGTATTTT. The chain links TRBV28 to TRBJ2-3; TRBD2 aligns across 7 bases. V gave up 8 bases and J gave up 5 bases; unmatched junction bases: 16. CDR1 MDHEN and CDR2 SYDVKM come from the germline V gene. The CDR3 spans 16 residues.

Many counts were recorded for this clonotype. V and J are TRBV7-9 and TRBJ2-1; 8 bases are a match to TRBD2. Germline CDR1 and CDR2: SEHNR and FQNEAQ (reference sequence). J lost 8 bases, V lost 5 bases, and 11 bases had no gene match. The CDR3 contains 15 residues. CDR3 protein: CASSQGTSRAHEQFF. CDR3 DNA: TGTGCCAGCAGCCAAGGGACTAGTCGGGCCCATGAGCAGTTCTTC.

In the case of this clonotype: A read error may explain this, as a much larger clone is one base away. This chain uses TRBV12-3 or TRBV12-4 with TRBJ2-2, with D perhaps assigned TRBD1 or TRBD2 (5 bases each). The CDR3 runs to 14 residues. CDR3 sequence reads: CASRRDSNTGELLF. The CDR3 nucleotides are TGTGCCAGCAGACGAGACAGCAACACCGGGGAGCTGCTTTTT.

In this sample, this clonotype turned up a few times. CDR3 sequence (DNA): TGTGCCTGGAGTAAAGGACTAGCGGGAGAGGGAGAGACCCAGTACTTC. As protein: CAWSKGLAGEGETQYF. This chain joins TRBV30 and TRBJ2-5; 13 positions agree with TRBD2. After removal of 2 bases from V and 4 bases from J, the junction contained 7 bases not matched to a gene. The CDR3 length is 16 residues. Germline loops: CDR1 GTSNPN, CDR2 SVGIG (reference sequence).

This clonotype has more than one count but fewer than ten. The CDR3 bases are TGTGCCAGCAGTTTTCACCACGGATCCTACGAGCAGTACTTC. It is translated as CASSFHHGSYEQYF. V usage is TRBV27 and J usage is TRBJ2-7; D is unclear. Germline V lookup: CDR1 MNHEY, CDR2 SMNVEV (reference sequence). V was cut by 3 bases and J by 1 base, with 10 bases left in between. The CDR3 sequence is 14 residues long.

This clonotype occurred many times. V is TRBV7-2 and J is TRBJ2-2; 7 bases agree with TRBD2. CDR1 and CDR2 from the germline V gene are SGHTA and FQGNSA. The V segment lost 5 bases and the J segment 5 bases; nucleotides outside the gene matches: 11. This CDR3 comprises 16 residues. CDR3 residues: CASSPRWSGMTGELFF. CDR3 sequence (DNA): TGTGCCAGCAGCCCTAGGTGGAGCGGGATGACCGGGGAGCTGTTTTTT.

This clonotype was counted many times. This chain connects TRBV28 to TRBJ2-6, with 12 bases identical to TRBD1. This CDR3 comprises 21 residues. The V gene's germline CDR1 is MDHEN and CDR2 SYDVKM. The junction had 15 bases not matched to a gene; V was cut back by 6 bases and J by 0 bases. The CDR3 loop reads CASRSTYGTGGSRSGANVLTF. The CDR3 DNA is TGTGCCAGCAGATCGACTTACGGGACAGGGGGCTCCCGCTCTGGGGCCAACGTCCTGACTTTC.

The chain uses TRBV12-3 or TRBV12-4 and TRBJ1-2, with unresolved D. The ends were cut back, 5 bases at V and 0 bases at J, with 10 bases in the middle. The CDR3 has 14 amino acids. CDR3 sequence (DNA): TGTGCCAGCAGTGACTTTGACTCTAACTATGGCTACACCTTC. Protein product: CASSDFDSNYGYTF.

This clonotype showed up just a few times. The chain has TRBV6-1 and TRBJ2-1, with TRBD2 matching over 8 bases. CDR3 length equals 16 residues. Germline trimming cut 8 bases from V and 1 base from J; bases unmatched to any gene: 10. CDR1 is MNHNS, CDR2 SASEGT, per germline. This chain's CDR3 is CASLNRAGGSYNEQFF. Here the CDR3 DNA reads TGTGCCAGCCTTAACCGGGCGGGAGGATCCTACAATGAGCAGTTCTTC.

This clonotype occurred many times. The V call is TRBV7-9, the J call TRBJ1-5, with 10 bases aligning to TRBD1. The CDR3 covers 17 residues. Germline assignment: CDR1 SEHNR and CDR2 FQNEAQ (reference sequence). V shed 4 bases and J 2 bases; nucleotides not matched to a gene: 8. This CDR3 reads CASSSPVGTGGNQPQHF. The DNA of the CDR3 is TGTGCCAGCAGCTCCCCCGTTGGGACAGGGGGCAATCAGCCCCAGCATTTT.

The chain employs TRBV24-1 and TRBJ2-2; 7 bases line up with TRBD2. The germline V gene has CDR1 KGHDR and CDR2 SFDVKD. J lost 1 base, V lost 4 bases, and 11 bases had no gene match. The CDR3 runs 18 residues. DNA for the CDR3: TGTGCCACCAGTGACCTACCTTGGGGCGGGAGGAACACCGGGGAGCTGTTTTTT. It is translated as CATSDLPWGGRNTGELFF.

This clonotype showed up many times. The CDR3 loop reads CASSLGQKEAFF. CDR3 DNA: TGCGCCAGCAGCCTGGGACAGAAAGAAGCTTTCTTT. J is TRBJ1-1 and V is TRBV5-1; the match to TRBD1 covers 7 bases. V trimming: 4 bases; J trimming: 8 bases; junction bases outside the gene matches: 5. Per germline, CDR1 SGHRS and CDR2 YFSETQ. This CDR3 has 12 residues.

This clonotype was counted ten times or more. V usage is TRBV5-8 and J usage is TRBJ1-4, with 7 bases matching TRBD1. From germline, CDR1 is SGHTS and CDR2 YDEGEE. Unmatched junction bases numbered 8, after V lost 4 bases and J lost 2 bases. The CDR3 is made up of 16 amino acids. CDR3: CASSLGQPSTNEKLFF. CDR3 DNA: TGTGCCAGCAGCCTGGGACAGCCAAGCACTAATGAAAAACTGTTTTTT.

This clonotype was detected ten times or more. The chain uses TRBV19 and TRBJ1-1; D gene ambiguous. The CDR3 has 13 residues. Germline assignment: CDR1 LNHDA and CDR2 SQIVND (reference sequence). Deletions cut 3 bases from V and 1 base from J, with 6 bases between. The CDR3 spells CASSISQNTEAFF. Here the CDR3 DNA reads TGTGCCAGTAGTATCTCTCAGAACACTGAAGCTTTCTTT.